The 29 T cell receptor beta chains presented below share a single source sample, sequenced in a study of neurological immune-mediated disorders. MiXCR was run by TCRdb on the 5' RACE reads, yielding one entry per CDR3 protein. This table has around 41,000 distinct CDR3 sequences, roughly 14% appearing once. The sample comprised CD4+ T cells from blood. The receptors come from a woman aged 55 to 70 with HTLV-1-associated myelopathy (HAM/TSP).

This clonotype was observed many times. The CDR3 DNA reads TGTGCCAGCAGCTTAGAGGCGGGGGGGCTGGCAGATACGCAGTATTTT. Translated, it gives CASSLEAGGLADTQYF. This chain joins TRBV7-6 and TRBJ2-3; TRBD2 matches at 9 bases. CDR3 length: 16 amino acids. Trimming removed 1 base from V and 4 bases from J; junction bases left unmatched: 6. CDR1 and CDR2 from the germline V gene are SGHVS and FNYEAQ.

This clonotype was counted many times. V gene TRBV20-1 combines with J gene TRBJ1-2; D is ambiguous. The germline gives CDR1 DFQATT, CDR2 SNEGSKA (reference sequence). The CDR3 runs 12 residues. Between the trimmed V and J ends, which lost 5 bases and 3 bases, there was a span of 10 bases. CDR3 region: CSAGAWHYGYTF. The DNA of the CDR3 is TGCAGTGCTGGAGCTTGGCACTATGGCTACACCTTC.

V is TRBV5-1 and J is TRBJ1-1; no clear D gene. The V gene's germline CDR1 is SGHRS and CDR2 YFSETQ. The CDR3 totals 17 residues. The CDR3 DNA follows: TGCGCTAGCCCCGTCCCGATGGAACATGCCCCGAACACTGAAGCTTTCTTT. It is translated as CASPVPMEHAPNTEAFF.

Ten or more counts support this clonotype. The V and J genes are TRBV5-1 and TRBJ2-7; TRBD1 is a possible D gene (6 bases). The CDR3 has 14 residues. Trimming stripped 7 bases from V and 2 bases from J, with 16 bases between. Germline loops: CDR1 SGHRS, CDR2 YFSETQ. The CDR3 region is CASRTVILAYEQYF. The CDR3 region has the DNA TGCGCCAGCCGGACAGTAATATTAGCCTACGAGCAGTACTTC.

This clonotype was seen many times. V is TRBV20-1 and J is TRBJ1-4; D perhaps matches TRBD1 (5 bases). CDR1 is DFQATT and CDR2 is SNEGSKA in the germline V gene (reference sequence). Trimming took off 3 bases at V and 1 base at J, with 18 bases between the two ends. This CDR3 is 17 amino acids long. The CDR3 DNA reads TGCAGTGCTAGGGCCTTTTTGCGGGGGAAAACTAATGAAAAACTGTTTTTT. As protein: CSARAFLRGKTNEKLFF.

This clonotype was detected many times. DNA of the CDR3: TGCGCCAGCAGCCGGGAGGGGGCCACCGGGGAGCTGTTTTTT. It yields the protein CASSREGATGELFF. The chain couples TRBV5-1 to TRBJ2-2; D perhaps matches TRBD2 (8 bases). Per the germline V gene, CDR1 is SGHRS and CDR2 is YFSETQ. V dropped 4 bases and J dropped 4 bases, with 11 bases sitting between them. This CDR3 comprises 14 residues.

Many counts were recorded for this clonotype. This sequence joins TRBV20-1 and TRBJ2-7, with 8 bases lining up with TRBD1. The CDR3 has 14 residues. Looked up from germline, CDR1 is DFQATT and CDR2 is SNEGSKA (reference sequence). Unmatched junction bases numbered 4, after V lost 1 base and J lost 2 bases. CDR3 sequence: CSARGGQAAYEQYF. CDR3 DNA: TGCAGTGCTAGAGGGGGACAGGCCGCCTACGAGCAGTACTTC.

This clonotype was recorded at least ten times. This sequence joins TRBV5-1 and TRBJ2-2; TRBD2 aligns across 7 bases. The CDR3 runs 16 residues. J gave up 1 base and V 0 bases, and 3 bases lay outside the gene matches. Germline V CDR1 and CDR2: SGHRS, YFSETQ. The CDR3 protein is CASSLEAGVNTGELFF. For the CDR3, the DNA is TGCGCCAGCAGCTTGGAGGCGGGGGTGAACACCGGGGAGCTGTTTTTT.

This clonotype has at least ten counts. The rearrangement uses TRBV7-9 and TRBJ2-7, with a possible D match to TRBD1 (6 bases). The germline V gene encodes CDR1 SEHNR and CDR2 FQNEAQ (reference sequence). Trimming cost V 1 base and J 0 bases, with 22 bases left between them. CDR3 length: 19 amino acids. The CDR3 loop reads CASSLESGFGGHPSYEQYF. CDR3 DNA: TGTGCCAGCAGCTTAGAAAGTGGGTTTGGGGGCCATCCCTCCTACGAGCAGTACTTC.

This clonotype was counted many times. The chain is built from TRBV20-1 and TRBJ1-4; D unclear. The ends were cut back, 8 bases at V and 0 bases at J, with 10 bases in the middle. From germline, CDR1 is DFQATT and CDR2 SNEGSKA (reference sequence). The CDR3 extends over 13 amino acids. The CDR3 DNA reads as TGCAGTTCGCCCGGCCCAACTAATGAAAAACTGTTTTTT. Translated: CSSPGPTNEKLFF.

By sample share, this clonotype is medium-sized. Sequence at one end of the junction differs from germline and may be a read error. The chain has TRBV7-7 and TRBJ2-7; 14 bases are a match to TRBD2. The CDR3 is made up of 18 amino acids. Germline-derived CDR1 and CDR2 are SSHAT and FNYEAQ (reference sequence). The CDR3 nucleotides read TGTGCTAGCAGCCCGACTAGCGGGGGGGCTTTCGGATCGTACGAGCAGTACTTC. This codes for CASSPTSGGAFGSYEQYF.

This clonotype was picked up many times. The gene calls are TRBV5-1 and TRBJ2-2; TRBD1 might be the D (6 bases). Germline V gene data show CDR1 as SGHRS and CDR2 as YFSETQ. V was clipped by 4 bases and J by 4 bases, with 14 bases between them. The CDR3 loop spans 15 amino acids. The DNA of the CDR3 is TGCGCCAGCAGCCAGACAGGTGGTGGCACCGGGGAGCTGTTTTTT. Its protein product is CASSQTGGGTGELFF.

Ten or more counts support this clonotype. The chain has TRBV12-3 or TRBV12-4 and TRBJ2-1; the match to TRBD2 covers 10 bases. This CDR3 contains 15 residues. J was trimmed by 3 bases and V by 5 bases; bases with no gene match: 4. CDR3 sequence (DNA): TGTGCCAGCAGTCGGCTAGCGGGGGACTACAATGAGCAGTTCTTC. This sequence encodes CASSRLAGDYNEQFF.

In this sample, this clonotype turned up many times. J is TRBJ1-1 and V is TRBV5-1; D unclear. Germline CDR1 and CDR2: SGHRS and YFSETQ. V lost 6 bases to trimming and J lost 0 bases, with 12 bases between them. CDR3 length: 14 amino acids. The DNA of the CDR3 is TGCGCCAGCATCCTCGACGGAGTGAACACTGAAGCTTTCTTT. Its translation: CASILDGVNTEAFF.

In its sample, this clonotype was seen many times. The CDR3 DNA sequence: TGTGCCAGCAGCCGCGAACCAACAACTACCGAGCAGTACTTC. Encoded protein: CASSREPTTTEQYF. This sequence joins TRBV5-5 and TRBJ2-7; the D is unclear. CDR1 is SGHKS and CDR2 is YYEKEE in the germline V gene (reference sequence). Trimming took 4 bases from V and 6 from J, leaving 17 bases between them. The CDR3 is 14 residues long.

This clonotype has ten or more counts. J is TRBJ1-5 and V is TRBV10-2; a possible D gene is TRBD1 (6 bases). The V end lost 6 bases, the J end lost 0 bases, and 21 bases lay between the germline ends. Germline CDR1 reads WSHSY; CDR2 reads SAAADI. The CDR3 has 18 residues. CDR3 DNA sequence: TGCGCCAGCAGGGAGACAGGCGGAAGTATATATAGCAATCAGCCCCAGCATTTT. Its protein product is CASRETGGSIYSNQPQHF.

As for this clonotype: Since a much larger clone is just one base distant, this may be a read error. The chain recombines TRBV2 with TRBJ1-2; unclear D gene. Germline CDR1 is SNHLY and CDR2 is FYNNEI. Between the trimmed V and J ends, which lost 3 bases and 8 bases, there was a span of 13 bases. The CDR3 is made up of 13 amino acids. The CDR3 loop is CASSDNWVVGYTF. In DNA form, the CDR3 reads TGTGCCAGCAGTGATAACTGGGTTGTGGGCTACACCTTC. Filled out from reference TRBV2 and TRBJ1-2, the complete variable domain reads EPEVTQTPSHQVTQMGQEVILRCVPISNHLYFYWYRQILGQKVEFLVSFYNNEISEKSEIFDDQFSVERPDGSNFTLKIRSTKLEDSAMYFCASSDNWVVGYTFGSGTRLTVV.

This clonotype was counted at least ten times. This rearrangement joins TRBV6-5 to TRBJ2-3, with 13 bases matching TRBD2. This CDR3 is 15 amino acids long. Germline assignment: CDR1 MNHEY and CDR2 SVGAGI. Unmatched junction bases numbered 8, after V lost 6 bases and J lost 8 bases. CDR3 coding DNA: TGTGCCAGCAGAACTAGCGGGGGGGGGCCGGCTACGCAGTATTTT. Protein sequence: CASRTSGGGPATQYF.

This clonotype was recorded at least ten times. This chain connects TRBV5-8 to TRBJ2-7; D may be TRBD2 (5 bases). CDR3 length equals 13 residues. V was clipped by 6 bases and J by 2 bases, with 12 bases between them. Germline V CDR1 and CDR2: SGHTS, YDEGEE. The CDR3 spells CASTTDLTYEQYF. DNA of the CDR3: TGTGCCAGCACCACGGACTTGACCTACGAGCAGTACTTC.

This clonotype was observed at least ten times. The V call is TRBV20-1, the J call TRBJ1-2; D is perhaps TRBD1 (6 bases). Trimming removed 3 bases at V and 8 bases at J, with 22 bases between. Germline CDR1 and CDR2: DFQATT and SNEGSKA (reference sequence). CDR3 length: 15 amino acids. CDR3 DNA sequence: TGCAGTGCTAGGGATCCCCAGGGGAGCCGGGGAGGCTACACCTTC. Translating it yields CSARDPQGSRGGYTF.

This clonotype was counted many times. The chain links TRBV6-6 to TRBJ2-1; 10 bases match TRBD2. Germline trimming cut 11 bases from V and 8 bases from J; bases unmatched to any gene: 15. The CDR3 totals 15 residues. Per the germline V gene, CDR1 is MNHNY and CDR2 is SVGAGI (reference sequence). The CDR3 coding sequence is TGTGCCGCTCGCTGGGGAGCGGGGGGGCCCTATGAGCAGTTCTTC. As protein: CAARWGAGGPYEQFF.

A note on this clonotype: Because the CDR3's place on the DNA is in doubt, the DNA is left out and the CDR3 is given as listed by TCRdb. J is TRBJ2-1 and V is TRBV7-2; the table's TRBD1 call for D was not verified on the DNA. Germline lookup yields CDR1 SGHTA and CDR2 FQGNSA. The CDR3 is 22 residues long, counting both termini. This CDR3 reads CASSFYICSARTRGSDYNEQFF.

Comment on this clonotype: This may come from a read error, since a much larger clone is one base off. The chain recombines TRBV2 with TRBJ1-1; no clear D gene. The CDR3 has 17 amino acids. CDR1 and CDR2 from the germline V gene are SNHLY and FYNNEI. The chain's CDR3 is CSSSVQIGNTMNTEAFF. The CDR3 DNA follows: TGTTCCAGCAGTGTCCAGATAGGGAACACCATGAACACTGAAGCTTTCTTT.

The table lists this clonotype with many counts. The chain couples TRBV5-1 to TRBJ2-6, with unresolved D. The V gene's germline CDR1 is SGHRS and CDR2 YFSETQ. Trimming took off 0 bases at V and 0 bases at J, with 16 bases between the two ends. This CDR3 comprises 19 residues. The CDR3, as DNA: TGCGCCAGCAGCTTGGGATGGACCGATTTCTACTCTGGGGCCAACGTCCTGACTTTC. This codes for CASSLGWTDFYSGANVLTF.

There are many counts of this clonotype. The CDR3 loop is CASSVSWQSYEQYF. The CDR3 DNA reads TGCGCCAGCAGCGTGAGTTGGCAGAGCTACGAGCAGTACTTC. This chain uses TRBV5-1 with TRBJ2-7; D gene ambiguous. Deletions cut 4 bases from V and 3 bases from J, with 14 bases between. This CDR3 contains 14 residues. Germline values: CDR1 SGHRS, CDR2 YFSETQ.

V and J are TRBV20-1 and TRBJ1-4; D is possibly TRBD1 (6 bases). The CDR3 is made up of 16 amino acids. V lost 3 bases, J lost 6 bases, and 20 bases lay in between. The germline V gene encodes CDR1 DFQATT and CDR2 SNEGSKA (reference sequence). CDR3 sequence reads: CSASNPAGGRDEKLFF. The CDR3 nucleotides are TGCAGTGCTAGCAATCCAGCGGGGGGGCGAGATGAAAAACTGTTTTTT.

This clonotype was detected many times. The chain combines TRBV29-1 with TRBJ1-2; 9 nucleotides line up with TRBD1. The J segment lost 13 bases and the V segment lost 6 bases, leaving 15 bases of the junction unmatched. CDR1 and CDR2 from the germline V gene are SQVTM and ANQGSEA. The CDR3 covers 13 residues. CDR3 sequence (DNA): TGCAGCGTGGGAGTCCTGGACAGGGGAGAGGGCACCTTC. Translating it yields CSVGVLDRGEGTF.

In its sample, this clonotype was seen many times. The chain recombines TRBV12-3 or TRBV12-4 with TRBJ1-2; 9 nucleotides agree with TRBD1. The CDR3 contains 15 residues. The J segment lost 2 bases and the V segment lost 6 bases, leaving 7 bases of the junction unmatched. The CDR3 DNA follows: TGTGCCAGCAGGCTAACCGGGACAGGGAACTATGGCTACACCTTC. It codes for CASRLTGTGNYGYTF.

In this sample, this clonotype turned up many times. The chain employs TRBV5-1 and TRBJ2-1; 12 positions match TRBD1. CDR3 length: 15 amino acids. CDR1 is SGHRS, CDR2 YFSETQ, per germline. With V trimmed by 0 bases and J by 7 bases, 2 bases remained unmatched. The CDR3 sequence is CASSLEGQGANEQFF. For the CDR3, the DNA is TGCGCCAGCAGCTTGGAGGGACAGGGGGCGAATGAGCAGTTCTTC.